This TCR beta chain was recorded in a study of response to subunit inactivated influenza vaccine. In TCRdb, the RT-PCR reads were re-called with MiXCR into one record per CDR3 protein. The data contain hundreds of thousands of distinct CDR3 sequences, approximately 7.7% of them singletons. This CDR3 has 15 amino acids. V lost 0 bases to trimming and J lost 5 bases, with 12 bases between them. Germline V lookup: CDR1 ENHRY, CDR2 SYGVKD. The gene calls are TRBV10-3 and TRBJ2-3; D uncertain. The sequenced sample was PBMCs from blood, obtained less than 30 months after vaccination. This TCR derives from a man between 50 and 75 years old who received an inactivated influenza vaccine. The CDR3 protein is CAISESVAFRDTQYF. In DNA, the CDR3 is TGTGCCATCAGTGAGTCTGTAGCTTTCAGAGATACGCAGTATTTT.